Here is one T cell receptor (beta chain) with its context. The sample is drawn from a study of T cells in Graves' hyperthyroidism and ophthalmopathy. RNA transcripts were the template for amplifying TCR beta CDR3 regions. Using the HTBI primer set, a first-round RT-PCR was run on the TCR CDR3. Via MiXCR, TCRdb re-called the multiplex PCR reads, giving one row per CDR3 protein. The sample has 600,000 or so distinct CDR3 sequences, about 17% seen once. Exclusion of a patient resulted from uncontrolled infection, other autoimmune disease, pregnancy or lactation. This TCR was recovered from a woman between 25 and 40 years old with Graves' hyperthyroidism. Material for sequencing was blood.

DNA for the CDR3: TGCAGTGCTCGCGGGCTGTTCTTC. It yields the protein CSARGLFF. The chain couples TRBV20-1 to TRBJ2-1; a possible D gene is TRBD2 (5 bases). Trimming removed 5 bases at V and 15 bases at J, with 8 bases between. CDR1 is DFQATT, CDR2 SNEGSKA, per germline (reference sequence). The CDR3 has 8 amino acids.